This T cell receptor beta chain derives from a study of post-analysis software for immune sequencing data. As regards this clonotype: What it binds is unknown.

The CDR3 is made up of 15 amino acids. Trimming took 4 bases from V and 5 from J, leaving 18 bases between them. The germline V gene encodes CDR1 SGHVS and CDR2 FQNEAQ. General study findings and limits: When patients were compared with controls, about five TRBV segments were more frequent, TRBV5-6, TRBV5-1 and TRBV20-1 among them. Normalized Chao1 diversity in multiple sclerosis patients fell significantly below that of controls.

Built from TCR beta cDNA, the libraries had unique molecular identifiers in them. Each CDR3 protein gets one entry after TCRdb re-called the PCR reads with MiXCR. This table holds some 690,000 distinct CDR3 sequences, roughly 30% found once. Sequencing was carried out using blood. The V and J genes are TRBV7-8 and TRBJ2-7; D is perhaps TRBD2 (5 bases). This sequence originates from a girl between 10 and 17 years old with multiple sclerosis. This CDR3 is CASSSLMTGMDEQYF. In nucleotides, the CDR3 is TGTGCCAGCAGCTCACTCATGACGGGGATGGACGAGCAGTACTTC. The variable domain in full, completed from reference TRBV7-8 and TRBJ2-7, reads GAGVSQSPRYKVAKRGQDVALRCDPISGHVSLFWYQQALGQGPEFLTYFQNEAQLDKSGLPSDRFFAERPEGSVSTLKIQRTQQEDSAVYLCASSSLMTGMDEQYFGPGTRLTVT.